The 26 T cell receptor beta chains in this list originate from one sample, sequenced in a study of T cell responses to AZD1222 COVID-19 vaccine. TCRdb keeps only in-frame clones here, not all; method: immunoSEQ multiplex PCR. Of about 100,000 clones in the sample, 90% were seen once. Sequencing used peripheral blood, obtained on day 0 of AZD1222 vaccination. These receptors were taken from an adult in good health.

The chain combines TRBV27 with TRBJ1-1, with 9 nucleotides matching TRBD1. This CDR3 contains 14 residues. Germline lookup yields CDR1 MNHEY and CDR2 SMNVEV (reference sequence). The V and J ends lost 5 bases and 4 bases, in that order; junction bases with no gene match: 5. Here the CDR3 reads CASSLGTGLTEAFF. The DNA for the CDR3 is TGTGCCAGCAGTCTCGGGACAGGGCTCACTGAAGCTTTCTTT.

The J gene is TRBJ1-1, the V gene TRBV19, with D possibly being TRBD1 (6 bases). The CDR3 runs to 13 residues. The germline V and J ends were trimmed by 4 bases and 8 bases, with 14 bases remaining between them. CDR1 is LNHDA and CDR2 is SQIVND in the germline V gene (reference sequence). In DNA form, the CDR3 reads TGTGCCAGTAGTACCCTCAGGGGCGGGGAAGCTTTCTTT. Translating gives CASSTLRGGEAFF.

This clone was found once. V gene TRBV4-2 combines with J gene TRBJ1-2; 9 nucleotides line up with TRBD1. CDR3 size: 16 residues. Germline CDR1 and CDR2: LGHNA and YNFKEQ. Trimming at V came to 0 bases and at J to 8 bases, leaving 10 bases not matched to a gene. CDR3 DNA: TGTGCCAGCAGCCAAGACTCGGGACAGGGACACCTAGGCTACACCTTC. It yields the protein CASSQDSGQGHLGYTF.

The chain links TRBV6-1 to TRBJ2-7; D uncertain. Between the trimmed V and J ends, which lost 3 bases and 5 bases, there was a span of 17 bases. The CDR3 consists of 15 residues. From germline, CDR1 is MNHNS and CDR2 SASEGT. For the CDR3, the DNA is TGTGCCAGCAGTGAGTTGGCTAGTCAGATCGACGAGCAGTACTTC. It specifies CASSELASQIDEQYF.

The gene calls are TRBV6-5 and TRBJ1-2; D is possibly TRBD1 (5 bases). From germline, CDR1 is MNHEY and CDR2 SVGAGI. The CDR3 sequence is 13 residues long. V shed 2 bases and J shed 8 bases, with 12 bases lying between them. CDR3 DNA: TGTGCCAGCAGTTACCAATCCGAGGGGGGCTACACCTTC. It encodes CASSYQSEGGYTF.

The chain carries TRBV28 and TRBJ2-3; 7 bases match TRBD2. The CDR3 has 14 residues. Germline V lookup: CDR1 MDHEN, CDR2 SYDVKM. Trimming cost V 7 bases and J 4 bases; bases outside gene matches: 8. The CDR3 region is CASNLPGLPDTQYF. The CDR3 nucleotides are TGTGCCAGCAACCTCCCGGGACTACCAGATACGCAGTATTTT.

The gene calls are TRBV5-4 and TRBJ1-2; the match to TRBD1 covers 7 bases. CDR3 length equals 17 residues. Germline loops: CDR1 SGHNT, CDR2 YYREEE (reference sequence). V was clipped by 0 bases and J by 8 bases; unmatched bases: 16. The CDR3 here is CASSLGPRDSAQGGYTF. The CDR3 coding sequence is TGTGCCAGCAGCTTGGGGCCCCGGGACAGTGCTCAGGGCGGCTACACCTTC. Drawing the rest from reference TRBV5-4 and TRBJ1-2, the complete variable domain is ETGVTQSPTHLIKTRGQQVTLRCSSQSGHNTVSWYQQALGQGPQFIFQYYREEENGRGNFPPRFSGLQFPNYSSELNVNALELDDSALYLCASSLGPRDSAQGGYTFGSGTRLTVV.

The chain is built from TRBV7-9 and TRBJ1-1; 8 bases are shared with TRBD1. The germline gives CDR1 SEHNR, CDR2 FQNEAQ (reference sequence). The CDR3 has 13 amino acids. V lost 5 bases to trimming and J lost 10 bases; unmatched junction nucleotides: 9. The CDR3 loop reads CASSHAGGGGAFF. The CDR3 DNA follows: TGTGCCAGCAGCCATGCAGGGGGCGGAGGAGCTTTCTTT. The full variable domain, rest sourced from reference TRBV7-9 and TRBJ1-1, is DTGVSQNPRHKITKRGQNVTFRCDPISEHNRLYWYRQTLGQGPEFLTYFQNEAQLEKSRLLSDRFSAERPKGSFSTLEIQRTEQGDSAMYLCASSHAGGGGAFFGQGTRLTVV.

The gene calls are TRBV2 and TRBJ2-3; D is possibly TRBD2 (6 bases). The CDR3 sequence is 14 residues long. The germline V gene encodes CDR1 SNHLY and CDR2 FYNNEI. V shed 5 bases and J shed 8 bases, with 17 bases lying between them. CDR3 residues: CASSRDSKTGTQYF. The CDR3 nucleotides are TGTGCCAGCAGTCGGGACTCCAAGACCGGTACGCAGTATTTT.

This chain links TRBV7-9 with TRBJ2-5, with TRBD1 identical over 8 bases. This CDR3 is built from 14 residues. Per the germline V gene, CDR1 is SEHNR and CDR2 is FQNEAQ (reference sequence). The V and J ends lost 3 bases and 6 bases, in that order; junction bases with no gene match: 6. The CDR3: CASSLTGAGKTQYF. In DNA form, the CDR3 reads TGTGCCAGCAGCTTGACAGGGGCGGGGAAGACCCAGTACTTC.

This chain connects TRBV5-1 to TRBJ1-1; D remains unclear. The CDR3 has 13 amino acids. Trimming removed 0 bases at V and 7 bases at J, with 10 bases between. Looked up from germline, CDR1 is SGHRS and CDR2 is YFSETQ. The DNA of the CDR3 is TGCGCCAGCAGCTTGGACGGCGTAGTTGAAGCTTTCTTT. This gives the protein CASSLDGVVEAFF.

This clone appeared a few times. The genes are TRBV7-6 and TRBJ2-7; D possibly uses TRBD1 or TRBD2 (5 bases each). The V gene lost 1 base and the J gene lost 5 bases, with 15 bases spanning the gap. Germline CDR1 reads SGHVS; CDR2 reads FNYEAQ. This CDR3 spans 15 amino acids. Here the CDR3 reads CASSLGGATRDEQYF. The CDR3 coding sequence is TGTGCCAGCAGCTTAGGAGGGGCGACCCGCGACGAGCAGTACTTC.

The chain links TRBV9 to TRBJ2-7; unclear D gene. Looked up from germline, CDR1 is SGDLS and CDR2 is YYNGEE. Between the trimmed V and J ends, which lost 3 bases and 1 base, there was a span of 8 bases. This CDR3 contains 13 residues. The CDR3, as DNA: TGTGCCAGCAGCGAATCCGAGTCCTACGAGCAGTACTTC. Translated: CASSESESYEQYF. Combining the CDR3 with reference TRBV9 and TRBJ2-7 gives the whole variable domain DSGVTQTPKHLITATGQRVTLRCSPRSGDLSVYWYQQSLDQGLQFLIQYYNGEERAKGNILERFSAQQFPDLHSELNLSSLELGDSALYFCASSESESYEQYFGPGTRLTVT.

In this sample, this clone turned up once. The chain joins TRBV4-1 to TRBJ1-2; a weak D match, TRBD1 (6 bases). The length of the CDR3 is 14 residues. The germline V gene has CDR1 MGHRA and CDR2 YSYEKL. The V end was cut by 3 bases, the J end by 4 bases, with 12 bases between. CDR3 in amino acids: CASSQGASLYGYTF. DNA for the CDR3: TGCGCCAGCAGCCAGGGGGCTTCACTCTATGGCTACACCTTC.

The CDR3 region is CAWRLQGAGEKLFF. The DNA for the CDR3 is TGTGCCTGGAGGCTACAGGGGGCTGGAGAAAAACTGTTTTTT. This chain uses TRBV30 with TRBJ1-4; 9 nucleotides match TRBD1. In germline, CDR1 is GTSNPN, CDR2 SVGIG (reference sequence). With 3 bases clipped from V and 8 bases from J, the junction kept 7 bases outside the gene matches. The CDR3 contains 14 residues.

The V and J genes are TRBV6-1 and TRBJ2-2, with 8 bases aligning to TRBD1. Germline CDR1 MNHNS, CDR2 SASEGT. CDR3 length: 16 residues. With V trimmed by 4 bases and J by 2 bases, 6 bases remained unmatched. For the CDR3, the DNA is TGTGCCAGCAGTGGCCGACAGGGGCTAAACACCGGGGAGCTGTTTTTT. This gives the protein CASSGRQGLNTGELFF.

This chain connects TRBV6-1 to TRBJ1-6; no clear D gene. This CDR3 has 14 residues. V shed 5 bases and J shed 7 bases, with 12 bases lying between them. Germline loops: CDR1 MNHNS, CDR2 SASEGT. The CDR3 sequence: CASSLAGNNSPLHF. The CDR3 DNA is TGTGCCAGCAGTCTTGCGGGAAACAATTCACCCCTCCACTTT.

This rearrangement joins TRBV14 to TRBJ1-2, with D hard to call. The CDR3 spans 13 residues. CDR1 and CDR2 (germline): SGHDN, FVKESK. V was shortened by 0 bases and J by 7 bases, with 9 bases between the two germline ends. The CDR3 nucleotides are TGTGCCAGCAGCCAAGATCTCCGGGCTGGCTACACCTTC. It yields the protein CASSQDLRAGYTF.

This clone was detected once. The chain employs TRBV12-5 and TRBJ2-3; the match to TRBD1 covers 7 bases. Per the germline V gene, CDR1 is LGHNT and CDR2 is FRNRAP. The CDR3 has 14 residues. The trim removed 7 bases at V and 4 bases at J, leaving 8 bases unmatched. The CDR3 loop reads CASAPTGVADTQYF. CDR3 sequence (DNA): TGTGCTAGTGCCCCTACAGGGGTCGCAGATACGCAGTATTTT.

V gene TRBV5-1 combines with J gene TRBJ1-1, with D possibly being TRBD1 (6 bases). Germline CDR1 is SGHRS and CDR2 is YFSETQ. This CDR3 is built from 14 residues. V lost 0 bases to trimming and J lost 4 bases, with 10 bases between them. The chain's CDR3 is CASSLEGGPTEAFF. The CDR3 DNA sequence: TGCGCCAGCAGCTTGGAAGGGGGACCCACTGAAGCTTTCTTT.

J is TRBJ1-1 and V is TRBV6-5; no reliable D call. The CDR3 contains 16 residues. Trimming shortened V by 1 base and J by 1 base, and 13 bases separated the two germline ends. Germline CDR1 MNHEY, CDR2 SVGAGI. The CDR3 nucleotides are TGTGCCAGCAGTTACTTAACGGGGAGGCGGAACACTGAAGCTTTCTTT. Its translation: CASSYLTGRRNTEAFF.

This chain links TRBV2 with TRBJ2-3; D possibly corresponds to TRBD1 (6 bases). CDR1 is SNHLY and CDR2 is FYNNEI in the germline V gene. This CDR3 contains 14 residues. V dropped 6 bases and J dropped 2 bases, with 12 bases sitting between them. The CDR3 sequence is CASSPDRYTDTQYF. The CDR3 DNA sequence: TGTGCCAGCAGCCCTGACAGGTACACAGATACGCAGTATTTT.

This chain joins TRBV10-3 and TRBJ2-1, with 10 positions matching TRBD2. The CDR3 sequence is 15 residues long. V trimming: 2 bases; J trimming: 8 bases; junction bases outside the gene matches: 6. Germline V CDR1 and CDR2: ENHRY, SYGVKD. Here the CDR3 DNA reads TGTGCCATCAGTGAGCCGTCTAGCGGGGGTGATGAGCAGTTCTTC. Translated: CAISEPSSGGDEQFF.

This chain connects TRBV15 to TRBJ1-5; D is possibly TRBD1 (5 bases). The V and J ends lost 3 bases and 4 bases respectively, with 13 bases between them. CDR1 is LNHNV, CDR2 YYDKDF, per germline (reference sequence). This CDR3 comprises 15 residues. In DNA form, the CDR3 reads TGTGCCACCAGCAGGACCGGGACGGCTAATCAGCCCCAGCATTTT. This encodes CATSRTGTANQPQHF.

The V gene is TRBV5-6, the J gene TRBJ2-7, with TRBD1 matching 10 bases. Looked up from germline, CDR1 is SGHDT and CDR2 is YYEEEE. J was trimmed by 6 bases and V by 4 bases; bases with no gene match: 7. This CDR3 region has 14 residues. The CDR3 loop is CASSRDRGGLEQYF. The CDR3 DNA sequence: TGTGCCAGCAGCCGGGACAGGGGAGGTCTCGAGCAGTACTTC.

This sequence joins TRBV10-3 and TRBJ2-7; TRBD1 or TRBD2 may be the D gene (6 bases each). The CDR3 has 13 amino acids. Germline assignment: CDR1 ENHRY and CDR2 SYGVKD. Trimming left V 11 bases short and J 2 bases short, with 16 bases between. Here the CDR3 reads CAVKTGTPYEQYF. DNA of the CDR3: TGTGCCGTCAAAACAGGGACTCCCTACGAGCAGTACTTC.